This T cell receptor (beta chain) is drawn from a study of blood T cells in healthy people across ages. Study-wide results and caveats: A greater number of naive CD4+ cells and higher diversity distinguished long-lived donors from aged donors. Estimated diversity, derived from one million T cells, was regarded as an underestimate.

For this clonotype: Its antigen is currently unknown.

Using a J-beta primer mix together with a sample-barcoded 5' primer, a second PCR was run for about 6 to 12 cycles. TCRdb re-called the 5' RACE reads through MiXCR, storing one row per CDR3 protein. The data show roughly 800,000 distinct CDR3 sequences, over 45% seen once. Trimming cost V 3 bases and J 4 bases; bases outside gene matches: 10. The length of the CDR3 is 16 residues. The V gene's germline CDR1 is SQVTM and CDR2 ANQGSEA. This receptor was obtained from a man aged 25 to 40 in good health. This sequence joins TRBV29-1 and TRBJ2-7; 12 bases map to TRBD2. Sequenced: blood. The CDR3 DNA reads as TGCAGCGTTGATGGTGGGCTAGCGGGAGGGTTGTACGAGCAGTACTTC. It is translated as CSVDGGLAGGLYEQYF.